The rows below give T cell receptor beta chains drawn from one sample of a study of blood T cell repertoires in COVID-19. Libraries were prepared by immunoSEQ multiplex PCR; TCRdb keeps only in-frame clonotypes and omits some of them. The sample shows approximately 130,000 clones, less than 90% of them seen only once. Material for sequencing was PBMCs or T cells enriched from blood (not recorded which). The receptors were gathered from a young man who had recovered from COVID-19. CDR3s include the opening cysteine and the closing phenylalanine or tryptophan. The order of the fields is CDR3 DNA, CDR3 protein, D gene, J gene, clone size, V gene. The D gene is left open where the match is weak. Size is omitted from some rows. Given values are once, few, many or a class for expanded clones.

TGTGCCAGCAGCCCCGCGGGGACCGGACCAGCGACCTATACGCAGTATTTT	CASSPAGTGPATYTQYF	NA	TRBJ2-3	NA	TRBV9
TGTGCCAGCAGCTCAGCAGAGGAATCTAACTATGGCTACACCTTC	CASSSAEESNYGYTF	NA	TRBJ1-2	NA	TRBV7-9
TGTGCCAGCAGTTTAAGACTAGACCGGAATGAGCAGTTCTTC	CASSLRLDRNEQFF	NA	TRBJ2-1	NA	TRBV7-2
TGTGCCAGCAGCCCGGAGGGACTAGCCGCGAACACCGGGGAGCTGTTTTTT	CASSPEGLAANTGELFF	TRBD2	TRBJ2-2	NA	TRBV7-9
TGCAGCGTCCGGACTAGCACAGATACGCAGTATTTT	CSVRTSTDTQYF	NA	TRBJ2-3	NA	TRBV29-1
TGTGCCAGTGGGCCCCGGGACTACAATGAGCAGTTCTTC	CASGPRDYNEQFF	NA	TRBJ2-1	few	TRBV27
TGTGCTAGTGGTTTGGGCAGCGGGGAGTTCTATGGCTACACCTTC	CASGLGSGEFYGYTF	NA	TRBJ1-2	NA	TRBV12-5
TGTGCCAGCATCACGGGACAGGGGAATTCACCCCTCCACTTT	CASITGQGNSPLHF	TRBD1	TRBJ1-6	NA	TRBV28
TGTGCCAGCTCGCGGGACAGGGCCACAGATACGCAGTATTTT	CASSRDRATDTQYF	TRBD1	TRBJ2-3	NA	TRBV18
TGTGCCAGCAGCCATACTTCCGTCACTGGAAACACCATATATTTT	CASSHTSVTGNTIYF	NA	TRBJ1-3	NA	TRBV14
TGTGCCAGCAGTTCCATACTTAATGAGCAGTTCTTC	CASSSILNEQFF	NA	TRBJ2-1	NA	TRBV6-5
TGTGCCAGCAGCCGAGCGGGAGGCACCACAGATACGCAGTATTTT	CASSRAGGTTDTQYF	TRBD2	TRBJ2-3	NA	TRBV7-3
TGTGCCACCAGCCTCGGGAAGGGCCGCTATGGCTACACCTTC	CATSLGKGRYGYTF	NA	TRBJ1-2	NA	TRBV15
TGCGCCAGCAGCCGCGGGACTAGCGGCCAAACACGCCCCAATGAGCAGTTCTTC	CASSRGTSGQTRPNEQFF	TRBD2	TRBJ2-1	NA	TRBV5-1
TGTGCCACGAGACTGTCCGGGACAGGGGGCATTTCACCCCTCCACTTT	CATRLSGTGGISPLHF	TRBD1	TRBJ1-6	NA	TRBV19
TGTGCCAGCAGTTTACCACTCCCGGGGTTGCTCTACTTC	CASSLPLPGLLYF	NA	TRBJ2-4	NA	TRBV27